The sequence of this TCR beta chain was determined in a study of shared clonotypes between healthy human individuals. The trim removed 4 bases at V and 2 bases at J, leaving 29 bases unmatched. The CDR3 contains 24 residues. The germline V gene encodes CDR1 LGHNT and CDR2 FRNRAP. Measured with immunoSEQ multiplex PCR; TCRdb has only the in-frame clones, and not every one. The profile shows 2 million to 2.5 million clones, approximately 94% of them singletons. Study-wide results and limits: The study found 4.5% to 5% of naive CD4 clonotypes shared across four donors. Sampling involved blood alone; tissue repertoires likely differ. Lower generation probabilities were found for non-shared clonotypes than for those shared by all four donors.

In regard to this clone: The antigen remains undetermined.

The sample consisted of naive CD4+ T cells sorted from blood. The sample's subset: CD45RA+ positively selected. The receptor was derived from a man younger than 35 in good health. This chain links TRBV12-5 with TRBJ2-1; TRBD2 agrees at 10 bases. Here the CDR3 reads CASGWIRDSGNQRAGTSAYNEQFF. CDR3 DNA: TGTGCTAGTGGTTGGATCCGGGACAGTGGAAATCAACGGGCGGGGACTAGCGCCTACAATGAGCAGTTCTTC.